The 25 T cell receptor beta chains listed next were all sequenced from one sample in a study of blood T cell repertoires in COVID-19. Profiled with immunoSEQ multiplex PCR; TCRdb holds only in-frame clones, not every one. This sample has around 110,000 clones, with 82% found just once. Sequenced material: peripheral blood. Every receptor here comes from a woman in her 70s with acute or convalescent COVID-19.

V is TRBV6-2 or TRBV6-3 and J is TRBJ2-3; 16 bases map to TRBD2. The CDR3 loop spans 17 amino acids. Germline-derived CDR1 and CDR2 are MNHEY and SVGEGT. The junction had 6 bases not matched to a gene; V was cut back by 5 bases and J by 4 bases. CDR3 amino acids: CASSTPGLAGGPDTQYF. Here the CDR3 DNA reads TGTGCCAGCAGTACCCCGGGACTAGCGGGGGGGCCAGATACGCAGTATTTT.

The rearrangement joins TRBV14 to TRBJ1-2, with D maybe TRBD1 (6 bases). Trimming left V 1 base short and J 4 bases short, with 16 bases between. The CDR3 covers 16 residues. Germline V CDR1 and CDR2: SGHDN, FVKESK. CDR3 DNA: TGTGCCAGCAGCCAAGGGGCCCTTGGGGGGGCCTATGGCTACACCTTC. As protein: CASSQGALGGAYGYTF.

This chain joins TRBV21-1 and TRBJ1-2; no check of the table's D call, TRBD1, against the DNA was made. TRBV21-1 counts as a pseudogene. The CDR3 runs to 15 residues. CDR3 sequence: CASSLGTGRKYGYTF. CDR3 sequence (DNA): TGTGCCAGCAGCTTGGGGACAGGGAGAAAGTATGGCTACACCTTC.

The rearrangement links TRBV5-6 to TRBJ1-6; 8 nucleotides match TRBD1. Germline-derived CDR1 and CDR2 are SGHDT and YYEEEE. The CDR3 length is 16 residues. V lost 0 bases to trimming and J lost 7 bases; unmatched junction nucleotides: 6. CDR3 coding DNA: TGTGCCAGCAGCTTGGCCGGGACAGGTTCGAATTCACCCCTCCACTTT. It specifies CASSLAGTGSNSPLHF.

This clone was observed once. The chain joins TRBV12-3 or TRBV12-4 to TRBJ1-2; D gene unclear. This CDR3 is built from 12 residues. The germline V and J ends were trimmed by 6 bases and 4 bases, with 9 bases remaining between them. CDR3 coding DNA: TGTGCCAGCAGCAGAGACTCCTATGGCTACACCTTC. This sequence encodes CASSRDSYGYTF.

This sequence joins TRBV5-1 and TRBJ2-3, with 12 bases aligning to TRBD2. The CDR3 is made up of 16 amino acids. With V trimmed by 4 bases and J by 4 bases, 7 bases remained unmatched. Per the germline V gene, CDR1 is SGHRS and CDR2 is YFSETQ. Here the CDR3 DNA reads TGCGCCAGCAGCCCCCTAGCGGGGGGGGTCTCAGATACGCAGTATTTT. Translating it yields CASSPLAGGVSDTQYF.

The chain uses TRBV19 and TRBJ1-3; perhaps TRBD1 as D (6 bases). CDR1 is LNHDA and CDR2 is SQIVND in the germline V gene (reference sequence). The CDR3 is 14 amino acids. Trimming shortened V by 1 base and J by 4 bases, and 8 bases separated the two germline ends. CDR3 loop: CASSIGTDGNTIYF. The CDR3 bases are TGTGCCAGTAGTATAGGGACAGACGGAAACACCATATATTTT.

The chain carries TRBV6-4 and TRBJ1-1, with D perhaps matching TRBD1 (6 bases). Germline V gene data show CDR1 as MRHNA and CDR2 as SNTAGT. CDR3 length: 20 amino acids. Trimming cost V 0 bases and J 7 bases, with 30 bases left between them. CDR3 sequence (DNA): TGTGCCAGCAGTGACTCGATCGATAAACCGGGACACCGGAGGACCGGTGAAGCTTTCTTT. Residues: CASSDSIDKPGHRRTGEAFF.

V and J are TRBV7-9 and TRBJ2-5, with 7 bases matching TRBD1. Germline assignment: CDR1 SEHNR and CDR2 FQNEAQ (reference sequence). Germline trimming cut 0 bases from V and 4 bases from J; bases unmatched to any gene: 8. The CDR3 extends over 16 amino acids. CDR3 amino acids: CASSLASGGRGETQYF. Here the CDR3 DNA reads TGTGCCAGCAGCTTAGCCTCAGGGGGACGGGGAGAGACCCAGTACTTC.

This clone was seen only once. This chain connects TRBV29-1 to TRBJ1-2; a weak D match, TRBD1 (5 bases). Germline V gene lookup returns CDR1 SQVTM and CDR2 ANQGSEA. V lost 4 bases and J 1 base, leaving 13 bases between the germline ends. The CDR3 covers 14 residues. Here the CDR3 DNA reads TGCAGCGTTGGTTTTGGGGGGAATAACTATGGCTACACCTTC. Translating it yields CSVGFGGNNYGYTF.

The V call is TRBV5-1, the J call TRBJ2-2; TRBD2 might be the D (6 bases). This CDR3 has 14 residues. Trimming removed 7 bases at V and 1 base at J, with 11 bases between. Germline values: CDR1 SGHRS, CDR2 YFSETQ. Here the CDR3 reads CASRWGLNTGELFF. The CDR3 DNA follows: TGCGCCAGCCGTTGGGGACTGAACACCGGGGAGCTGTTTTTT.

The gene calls are TRBV2 and TRBJ1-6; D uncertain. The CDR3 is made up of 14 amino acids. Germline CDR1 reads SNHLY; CDR2 reads FYNNEI. Trimming removed 5 bases from V and 7 bases from J, with 12 bases in between. CDR3 DNA sequence: TGTGCCAGCAGTCGGGATCTCTGGAATTCACCCCTCCACTTT. It translates to CASSRDLWNSPLHF.

CDR3 in amino acids: CASSLGQTEAFF. The CDR3 coding sequence is TGTGCCAGCAGCTTAGGGCAGACTGAAGCTTTCTTT. The V gene is TRBV11-2, the J gene TRBJ1-1, with D unclear. The germline gives CDR1 SGHAT, CDR2 FQNNGV. Deletions cut 1 base from V and 5 bases from J, with 5 bases between. This CDR3 is 12 amino acids long.

The J gene is TRBJ1-4, the V gene TRBV19; D is perhaps TRBD1 (6 bases). The CDR3 spans 12 residues. V lost 10 bases to trimming and J lost 3 bases, with 9 bases between them. The germline CDR1 and CDR2 sequences are LNHDA and SQIVND (reference sequence). CDR3 bases: TGTGCCACACAGGGCGCTAATGAAAAACTGTTTTTT. Protein: CATQGANEKLFF.

The chain couples TRBV5-4 to TRBJ1-2; D unresolved. Germline V CDR1 and CDR2: SGHNT, YYREEE (reference sequence). The V end lost 1 base, the J end lost 4 bases, and 11 bases lay between the germline ends. The CDR3 extends over 14 amino acids. In DNA form, the CDR3 reads TGTGCCAGCAGCTTGAACCGGGGAAGCTATGGCTACACCTTC. Translating gives CASSLNRGSYGYTF.

This clone was picked up a small number of times. The V and J genes are TRBV18 and TRBJ1-3; 7 nucleotides match TRBD1. In germline, CDR1 is KGHSH, CDR2 LQKENI. Trimming removed 3 bases from V and 0 bases from J; junction bases left unmatched: 11. The CDR3 has 18 residues. The CDR3 region has the DNA TGTGCCAGCTCACCCCGACTACCGGGACAGCTCTCTGGAAACACCATATATTTT. It translates to CASSPRLPGQLSGNTIYF.

This clone was seen only once. The chain recombines TRBV25-1 with TRBJ2-1; TRBD2 matches 8 bases. CDR1 and CDR2 from the germline V gene are MGHDK and SYGVNS. J lost 6 bases, V lost 0 bases, and 7 bases had no gene match. The CDR3 spans 16 residues. The DNA for the CDR3 is TGTGCCAGCAGTGAATATCTAAGGACTAGCACCAATGAGCAGTTCTTC. This sequence encodes CASSEYLRTSTNEQFF.

The V gene is TRBV7-2, the J gene TRBJ2-5, with 14 bases aligning to TRBD2. The CDR3 spans 17 residues. The J segment lost 5 bases and the V segment lost 5 bases, leaving 10 bases of the junction unmatched. Germline loops: CDR1 SGHTA, CDR2 FQGNSA. CDR3 DNA: TGTGCCAGCAGCCCCAGACTAGCGGGGGGGTATCGGGAGACCCAGTACTTC. This sequence encodes CASSPRLAGGYRETQYF.

This clone was seen just once. This sequence joins TRBV11-1 and TRBJ1-1; D possibly corresponds to TRBD1 (6 bases). CDR3 length: 16 residues. Trimming cost V 5 bases and J 0 bases, with 16 bases left between them. The V gene's germline CDR1 is SGHAT and CDR2 FQDESV (reference sequence). The DNA of the CDR3 is TGTGCCAGCAGCATCCACAGGGAAACCATGAACACTGAAGCTTTCTTT. It translates to CASSIHRETMNTEAFF.

The rearrangement joins TRBV11-3 to TRBJ1-3; 7 bases match TRBD1. The germline V gene has CDR1 SGHNT and CDR2 YENEEA. The V gene end was trimmed by 4 bases and the J gene end by 2 bases; junction bases not matched to a gene: 2. This CDR3 is 14 amino acids long. CDR3 coding DNA: TGTGCCAGCAGCTCCGGGACAGCTGGAAACACCATATATTTT. It translates to CASSSGTAGNTIYF.

The J gene is TRBJ1-4, the V gene TRBV6-6, with D unresolved. Germline V gene sequence: CDR1 MNHNY, CDR2 SVGAGI (reference sequence). This CDR3 contains 13 residues. V was trimmed by 4 bases and J by 6 bases, leaving 9 bases between them. The CDR3 nucleotides are TGTGCCAGCAGTTTACAATCTTATGAAAAACTGTTTTTT. The encoded protein is CASSLQSYEKLFF.

This sequence joins TRBV29-1 and TRBJ1-2, with TRBD1 identical over 7 bases. The germline CDR1 and CDR2 sequences are SQVTM and ANQGSEA. V was pared by 8 bases and J by 1 base, with 7 bases of the junction left unmatched. This CDR3 spans 13 amino acids. CDR3 region: CSFSQGGNYGYTF. CDR3 DNA sequence: TGCAGCTTCTCCCAGGGGGGTAACTATGGCTACACCTTC.

The rearrangement uses TRBV2 and TRBJ1-1; 9 nucleotides line up with TRBD1. CDR3 length: 15 amino acids. The germline V gene has CDR1 SNHLY and CDR2 FYNNEI. The V segment lost 5 bases and the J segment 1 base; nucleotides outside the gene matches: 5. CDR3 DNA sequence: TGTGCCAGCAGTCCTCAGACAGGGGGGAACACTGAAGCTTTCTTT. Translation: CASSPQTGGNTEAFF.

This clone was detected a few times. This sequence joins TRBV7-9 and TRBJ1-2; D may be TRBD1 (5 bases). Trimming removed 4 bases at V and 1 base at J, with 7 bases between. CDR3 length: 13 amino acids. CDR1 and CDR2 from the germline V gene are SEHNR and FQNEAQ (reference sequence). CDR3 residues: CASSYDSNYGYTF. The DNA for the CDR3 is TGTGCCAGCAGCTACGACAGTAACTATGGCTACACCTTC.

This rearrangement joins TRBV18 to TRBJ1-2, with 10 bases that match TRBD1. From germline, CDR1 is KGHSH and CDR2 LQKENI. The J segment lost 1 base and the V segment lost 3 bases, leaving 5 bases of the junction unmatched. This CDR3 spans 16 amino acids. In nucleotides, the CDR3 is TGTGCCAGCTCACCCGGGACAGGGGACCTTAACTATGGCTACACCTTC. This sequence encodes CASSPGTGDLNYGYTF. Using reference TRBV18 and TRBJ1-2 for the parts outside the CDR3, the full variable domain is NAGVMQNPRHLVRRRGQEARLRCSPMKGHSHVYWYRQLPEEGLKFMVYLQKENIIDESGMPKERFSAEFPKEGPSILRIQQVVRGDSAAYFCASSPGTGDLNYGYTFGSGTRLTVV.